A selection of T cell receptor beta chains follows, all from one sample in a study of control samples from healthy donors and cancer patients. Libraries were prepared by immunoSEQ multiplex PCR; TCRdb keeps only in-frame clonotypes and omits some of them. The sample lists under 300,000 clones, over 70% occurring once. Sequencing was done on a sample of PBMCs. The origin of the receptors is a woman aged 55-69 years with lung cancer. Both conserved end residues are trimmed from each CDR3.

CDR3 protein	J gene	V gene
ASSSYNGPQH	TRBJ1-5	TRBV7-2
ASSSGGGETQY	TRBJ2-5	TRBV7-2
ASSSGTSGFMGGELF	TRBJ2-2	TRBV7-9
SALNRQNQAEAF	TRBJ1-1	TRBV29-1
ASSPDRYQPQH	TRBJ1-5	TRBV18
ASSQRDRQSGNTIY	TRBJ1-3	TRBV18
ASSLEGSYNEQF	TRBJ2-1	TRBV27
ASSAGGPIYNEQF	TRBJ2-1	TRBV9
ASRGGDRSYEQY	TRBJ2-7	TRBV7-9
ASSPYAPVDSPLH	TRBJ1-6	TRBV18
SVAPGADSGNTIY	TRBJ1-3	TRBV29-1
ASSISWGPSTYEQY	TRBJ2-7	TRBV11-2
ASSDQQGAEGYGYT	TRBJ1-2	TRBV25-1
ASRPLNNQPQH	TRBJ1-5	TRBV28
ASTPTGALTDTQY	TRBJ2-3	TRBV27
ASGVRDTGYNQPQH	TRBJ1-5	TRBV19
ASSPRTAVGNEQF	TRBJ2-1	TRBV11-2
ASSLRRDWTEAF	TRBJ1-1	TRBV5-5
ASSPGTNSGNTIY	TRBJ1-3	TRBV27
ASSSINTRWY	TRBJ2-7	TRBV5-6
ASSFRDRGNTGELF	TRBJ2-2	TRBV5-6
ASSFLNEQF	TRBJ2-1	TRBV3-1/TRBV3-2
ASSSYSTDTQY	TRBJ2-3	TRBV13
ASRQGASPLH	TRBJ1-6	TRBV27